Listed here are 15 T cell receptor beta chains from one sample, sequenced in a study of cytomegalovirus exposure and HLA in healthy donors. The PCR ran on 60 Vbeta and 13 Jbeta primers. Measured with immunoSEQ multiplex PCR; TCRdb has only the in-frame clones, and not every one. The data hold 49,000 or so clones, with around 80% observed a single time. Material: PBMCs. The receptors were gathered from a boy aged 5-17 years in good health and CMV-seropositive.

The chain joins TRBV2 to TRBJ1-2; D is perhaps TRBD1 (5 bases). Per germline, CDR1 SNHLY and CDR2 FYNNEI. The CDR3 loop spans 16 amino acids. V was trimmed by 6 bases and J by 4 bases, leaving 21 bases between them. In nucleotides, the CDR3 is TGTGCCAGCAGATCCGCCGGGAGTGGGGGTAGCTATGGCTACACCTTC. This encodes CASRSAGSGGSYGYTF.

In its sample, this clone was seen once. This chain uses TRBV28 with TRBJ1-2; 8 bases agree with TRBD1. V lost 4 bases, J lost 3 bases, and 10 bases stayed unmatched. The CDR3 length is 16 residues. Germline V gene lookup returns CDR1 MDHEN and CDR2 SYDVKM. Here the CDR3 DNA reads TGTGCCAGCAGTTCCCCCGACAGGGGCGGCTACTATGGCTACACCTTC. This sequence encodes CASSSPDRGGYYGYTF.

CDR3 nucleotide sequence: TGCGCCAGCAGCAGTGAAGGGACTAGCGGGGACAATGAGCAGTTCTTC. Its protein is CASSSEGTSGDNEQFF. This chain joins TRBV5-1 and TRBJ2-1; TRBD2 matches at 13 bases. Trimming at V came to 4 bases and at J to 5 bases, leaving 6 bases not matched to a gene. This CDR3 contains 16 residues. Per germline, CDR1 SGHRS and CDR2 YFSETQ.

V usage is TRBV6-5 and J usage is TRBJ2-1, with 9 positions matching TRBD2. There are 14 residues in the CDR3. After removal of 6 bases from V and 10 bases from J, the junction contained 10 bases not matched to a gene. CDR1 and CDR2 from the germline V gene are MNHEY and SVGAGI. The CDR3 DNA is TGTGCCAGCAGGGGGGGACTAGCAAATAGGGAGCAGTTCTTC. It codes for CASRGGLANREQFF.

The rearrangement uses TRBV9 and TRBJ2-3; weak D call: TRBD2 (6 bases). The CDR3 runs 12 residues. V was trimmed by 4 bases and J by 6 bases, leaving 9 bases between them. Germline assignment: CDR1 SGDLS and CDR2 YYNGEE. CDR3 residues: CASSHRGDTQYF. In DNA, the CDR3 is TGTGCCAGCAGCCACCGGGGGGATACGCAGTATTTT.

The V call is TRBV6-1, the J call TRBJ1-2; 9 nucleotides line up with TRBD1. This CDR3 region has 14 residues. Germline CDR1 reads MNHNS; CDR2 reads SASEGT. The V segment lost 1 base and the J segment 8 bases; nucleotides outside the gene matches: 5. Here the CDR3 DNA reads TGTGCCAGCAGTGAAGTGCTACAGGGGGCGGGCTACACCTTC. This gives the protein CASSEVLQGAGYTF.

This CDR3 reads CASSRGQGAFNEAFF. Written as DNA, the CDR3 is TGCGCCAGCAGCAGGGGACAGGGGGCTTTTAATGAAGCTTTCTTT. The chain employs TRBV5-1 and TRBJ1-1; 12 bases are a match to TRBD1. V shed 4 bases and J 7 bases; nucleotides not matched to a gene: 8. The CDR3 is made up of 15 amino acids. The germline V gene encodes CDR1 SGHRS and CDR2 YFSETQ.

The J gene is TRBJ1-5, the V gene TRBV5-6; D call uncertain. Trimming removed 0 bases at V and 7 bases at J, with 5 bases between. From germline, CDR1 is SGHDT and CDR2 YYEEEE. The CDR3 consists of 12 residues. The CDR3 bases are TGTGCCAGCAGCTTGGGTCCGCAGCCCCAGCATTTT. Protein product: CASSLGPQPQHF. Looking up the rest from reference TRBV5-6 and TRBJ1-5 gives the full variable domain: DAGVTQSPTHLIKTRGQQVTLRCSPKSGHDTVSWYQQALGQGPQFIFQYYEEEERQRGNFPDRFSGHQFPNYSSELNVNALLLGDSALYLCASSLGPQPQHFGDGTRLSIL.

The chain recombines TRBV9 with TRBJ2-1, with 12 nucleotides matching TRBD2. This CDR3 region has 19 residues. The V gene end was trimmed by 0 bases and the J gene end by 7 bases; junction bases not matched to a gene: 14. From germline, CDR1 is SGDLS and CDR2 YYNGEE. The CDR3: CASSVAPTSGGPAGNEQFF. The DNA for the CDR3 is TGTGCCAGCAGCGTAGCCCCGACTAGCGGGGGCCCCGCTGGGAATGAGCAGTTCTTC.

The V gene is TRBV4-1, the J gene TRBJ2-5, with D possibly matching TRBD1 (5 bases). The DNA end is a closer match to TRBJ2-7, so the J assignment may be wrong. In germline, CDR1 is MGHRA, CDR2 YSYEKL. This CDR3 has 14 amino acids. CDR3 sequence: CASRPAGSPYEQYF. CDR3 sequence (DNA): TGCGCCAGCAGACCGGCAGGGTCTCCCTACGAGCAGTACTTC.

V usage is TRBV5-6 and J usage is TRBJ2-2, with a possible D match to TRBD1 (5 bases). There are 13 residues in the CDR3. From germline, CDR1 is SGHDT and CDR2 YYEEEE. V shed 4 bases and J shed 5 bases, with 9 bases lying between them. The CDR3 DNA reads as TGTGCCAGCAGCCTAGGGGTTACCGGGGAGCTGTTTTTT. Its translation: CASSLGVTGELFF. Full variable domain (rest looked up from reference TRBV5-6 and TRBJ2-2): DAGVTQSPTHLIKTRGQQVTLRCSPKSGHDTVSWYQQALGQGPQFIFQYYEEEERQRGNFPDRFSGHQFPNYSSELNVNALLLGDSALYLCASSLGVTGELFFGEGSRLTVL.

The chain links TRBV14 to TRBJ2-1; perhaps TRBD2 as D (6 bases). The CDR3 has 14 residues. From germline, CDR1 is SGHDN and CDR2 FVKESK. V lost 3 bases and J lost 2, with 8 bases in between. The CDR3 spells CASSQAGTYNEQFF. The CDR3 region has the DNA TGTGCCAGCAGCCAGGCGGGGACCTACAATGAGCAGTTCTTC.

The chain couples TRBV7-9 to TRBJ1-2, with unresolved D. Per germline, CDR1 SEHNR and CDR2 FQNEAQ (reference sequence). Trimming stripped 4 bases from V and 0 bases from J, with 12 bases between. CDR3 length equals 15 residues. CDR3 DNA sequence: TGTGCCAGCAGCTCCGGGGAGTCAGCTAACTATGGCTACACCTTC. It translates to CASSSGESANYGYTF.

The genes are TRBV7-3 and TRBJ2-3, with D perhaps matching TRBD2 (5 bases). The V end lost 3 bases, the J end lost 1 base, and 5 bases lay between the germline ends. CDR3 size: 13 residues. Per the germline V gene, CDR1 is SGHTA and CDR2 is FQGTGA. CDR3 in DNA: TGTGCCAGCAGCTTCGGGGGCACAGATACGCAGTATTTT. Translated: CASSFGGTDTQYF.

The V call is TRBV29-1, the J call TRBJ1-1, with D possibly matching TRBD1 (5 bases). From germline, CDR1 is SQVTM and CDR2 ANQGSEA. The CDR3 covers 12 residues. Trimming left V 3 bases short and J 4 bases short, with 9 bases between. The DNA of the CDR3 is TGCAGCGTTGACAAGGGGCCCACTGAAGCTTTCTTT. Translation gives CSVDKGPTEAFF.